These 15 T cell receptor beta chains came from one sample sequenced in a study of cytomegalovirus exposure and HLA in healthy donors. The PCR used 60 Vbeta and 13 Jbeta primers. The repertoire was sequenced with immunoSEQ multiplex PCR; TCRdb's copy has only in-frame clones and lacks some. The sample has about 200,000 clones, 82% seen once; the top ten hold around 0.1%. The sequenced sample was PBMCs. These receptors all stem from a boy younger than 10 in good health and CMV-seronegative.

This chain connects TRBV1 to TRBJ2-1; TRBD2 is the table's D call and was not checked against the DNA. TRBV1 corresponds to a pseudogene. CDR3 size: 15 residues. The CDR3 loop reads CTSSYRGGPYNEQFF. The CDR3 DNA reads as TGCACCAGCAGCTACCGGGGGGGCCCTTACAATGAGCAGTTCTTC.

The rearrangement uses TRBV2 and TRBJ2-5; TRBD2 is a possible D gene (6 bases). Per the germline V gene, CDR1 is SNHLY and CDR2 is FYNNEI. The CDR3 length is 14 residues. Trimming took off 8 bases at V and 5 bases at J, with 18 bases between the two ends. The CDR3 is CASGGFPGGETQYF. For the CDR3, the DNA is TGTGCCAGCGGGGGTTTTCCTGGGGGGGAGACCCAGTACTTC.

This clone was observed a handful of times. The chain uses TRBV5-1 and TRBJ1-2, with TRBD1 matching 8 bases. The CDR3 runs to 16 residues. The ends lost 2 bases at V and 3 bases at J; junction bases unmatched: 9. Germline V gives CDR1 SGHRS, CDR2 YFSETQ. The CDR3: CASSFGQGHSYYGYTF. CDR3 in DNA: TGCGCCAGCAGCTTTGGACAGGGACATTCTTACTATGGCTACACCTTC.

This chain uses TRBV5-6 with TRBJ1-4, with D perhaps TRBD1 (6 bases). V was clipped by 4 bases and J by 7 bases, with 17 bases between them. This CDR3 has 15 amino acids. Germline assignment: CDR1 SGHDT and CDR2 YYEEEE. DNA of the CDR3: TGTGCCAGCAGCCCGGAGGGGGGCGGGGGTGAAAAACTGTTTTTT. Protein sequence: CASSPEGGGGEKLFF. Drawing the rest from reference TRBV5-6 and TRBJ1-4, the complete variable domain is DAGVTQSPTHLIKTRGQQVTLRCSPKSGHDTVSWYQQALGQGPQFIFQYYEEEERQRGNFPDRFSGHQFPNYSSELNVNALLLGDSALYLCASSPEGGGGEKLFFGSGTQLSVL.

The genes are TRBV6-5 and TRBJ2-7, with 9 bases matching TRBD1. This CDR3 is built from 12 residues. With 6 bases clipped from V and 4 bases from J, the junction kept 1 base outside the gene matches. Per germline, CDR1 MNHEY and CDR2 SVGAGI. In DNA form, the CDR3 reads TGTGCCAGCAGGACAGGGGGGTACGAGCAGTACTTC. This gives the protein CASRTGGYEQYF.

CDR3 coding DNA: TGTGCCAGCAGTGACTCGGGTTCATCAGGAGATACGCAGTATTTT. Its translation is CASSDSGSSGDTQYF. This sequence joins TRBV6-4 and TRBJ2-3, with D hard to call. This CDR3 comprises 15 residues. In germline, CDR1 is MRHNA, CDR2 SNTAGT. Trimming took 0 bases from V and 5 from J, leaving 12 bases between them.

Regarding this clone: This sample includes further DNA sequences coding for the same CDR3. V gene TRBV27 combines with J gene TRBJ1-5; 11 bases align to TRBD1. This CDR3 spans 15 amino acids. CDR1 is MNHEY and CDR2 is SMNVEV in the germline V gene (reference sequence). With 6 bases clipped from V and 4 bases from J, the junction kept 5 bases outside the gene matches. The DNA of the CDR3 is TGTGCCAGCAGCCTGGGGACAGGGGGGAATCAGCCCCAGCATTTT. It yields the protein CASSLGTGGNQPQHF.

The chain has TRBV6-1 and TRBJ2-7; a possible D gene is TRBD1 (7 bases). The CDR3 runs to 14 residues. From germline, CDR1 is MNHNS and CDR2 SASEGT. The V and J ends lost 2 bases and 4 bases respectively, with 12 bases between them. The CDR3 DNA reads TGTGCCAGCAGTGAATCAGGGGGGCGGTACGAGCAGTACTTC. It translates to CASSESGGRYEQYF.

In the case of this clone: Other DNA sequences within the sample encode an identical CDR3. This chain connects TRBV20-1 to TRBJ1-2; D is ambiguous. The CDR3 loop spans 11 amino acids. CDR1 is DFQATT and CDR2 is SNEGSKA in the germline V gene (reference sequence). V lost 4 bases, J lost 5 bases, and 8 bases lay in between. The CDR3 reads CSATGGYGYTF. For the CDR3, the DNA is TGCAGTGCTACGGGTGGTTATGGCTACACCTTC.

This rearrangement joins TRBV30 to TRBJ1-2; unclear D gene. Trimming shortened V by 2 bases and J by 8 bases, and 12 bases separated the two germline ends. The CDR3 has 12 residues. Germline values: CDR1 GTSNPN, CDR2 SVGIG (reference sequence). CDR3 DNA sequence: TGTGCCTGGAGTTTCTCGGGGTACGGCTACACCTTC. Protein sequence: CAWSFSGYGYTF.

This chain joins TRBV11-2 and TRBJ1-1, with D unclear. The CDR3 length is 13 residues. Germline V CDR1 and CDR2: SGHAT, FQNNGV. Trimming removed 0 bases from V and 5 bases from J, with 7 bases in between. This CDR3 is CASSLDQATEAFF. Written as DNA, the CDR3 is TGTGCCAGCAGCTTAGATCAGGCAACTGAAGCTTTCTTT.

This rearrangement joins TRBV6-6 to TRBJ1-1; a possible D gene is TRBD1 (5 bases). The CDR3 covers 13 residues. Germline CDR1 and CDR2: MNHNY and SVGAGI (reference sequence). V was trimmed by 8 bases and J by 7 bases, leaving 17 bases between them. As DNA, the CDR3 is TGTGCCAGCTGGGAAAGGACACACAATGAAGCTTTCTTT. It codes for CASWERTHNEAFF.

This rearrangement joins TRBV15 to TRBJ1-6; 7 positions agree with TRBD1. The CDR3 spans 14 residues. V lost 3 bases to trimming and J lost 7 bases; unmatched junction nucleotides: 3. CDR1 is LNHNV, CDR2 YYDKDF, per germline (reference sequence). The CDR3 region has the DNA TGTGCCACCAGCAGCCGACAGGGAAATTCACCCCTCCACTTT. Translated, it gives CATSSRQGNSPLHF.

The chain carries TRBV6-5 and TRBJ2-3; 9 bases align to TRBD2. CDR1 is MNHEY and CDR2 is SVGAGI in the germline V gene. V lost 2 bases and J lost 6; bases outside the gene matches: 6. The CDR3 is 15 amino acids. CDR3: CASSYGTSFDDTQYF. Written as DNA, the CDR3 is TGTGCCAGCAGTTACGGGACTAGCTTTGACGATACGCAGTATTTT.

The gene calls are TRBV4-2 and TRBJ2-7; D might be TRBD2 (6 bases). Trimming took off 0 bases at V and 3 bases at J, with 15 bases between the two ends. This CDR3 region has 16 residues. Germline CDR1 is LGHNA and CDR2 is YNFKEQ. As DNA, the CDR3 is TGTGCCAGCAGCCAAGAGGGCGGGGCGGATTACTACGAGCAGTACTTC. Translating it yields CASSQEGGADYYEQYF.